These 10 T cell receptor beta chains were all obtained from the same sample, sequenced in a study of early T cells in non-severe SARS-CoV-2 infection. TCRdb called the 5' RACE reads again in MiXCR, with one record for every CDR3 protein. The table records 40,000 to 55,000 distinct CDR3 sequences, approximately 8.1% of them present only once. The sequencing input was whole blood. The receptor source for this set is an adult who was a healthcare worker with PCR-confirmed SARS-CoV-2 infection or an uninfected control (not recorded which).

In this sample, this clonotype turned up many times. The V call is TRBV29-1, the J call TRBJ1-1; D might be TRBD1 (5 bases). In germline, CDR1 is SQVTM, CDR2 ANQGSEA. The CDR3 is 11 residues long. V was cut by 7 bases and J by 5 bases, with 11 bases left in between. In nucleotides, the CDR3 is TGCAGCGGCGAGGGGATGACTGAAGCTTTCTTT. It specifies CSGEGMTEAFF.

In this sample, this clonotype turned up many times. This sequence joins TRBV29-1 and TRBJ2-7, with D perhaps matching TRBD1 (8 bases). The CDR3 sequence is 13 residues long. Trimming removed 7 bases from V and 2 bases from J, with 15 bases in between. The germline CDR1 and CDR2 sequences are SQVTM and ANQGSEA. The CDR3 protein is CSGGQGGAYEQYF. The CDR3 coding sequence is TGCAGCGGTGGACAGGGAGGGGCCTACGAGCAGTACTTC.

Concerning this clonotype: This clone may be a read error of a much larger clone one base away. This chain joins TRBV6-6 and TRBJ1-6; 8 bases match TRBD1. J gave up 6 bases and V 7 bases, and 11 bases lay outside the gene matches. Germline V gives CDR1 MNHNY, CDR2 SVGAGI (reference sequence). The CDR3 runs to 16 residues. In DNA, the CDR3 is TGTGCCAGCACTTCCCAGGACAGGGTCGGTAATTCACCCCTCCACTTT. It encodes CASTSQDRVGNSPLHF.

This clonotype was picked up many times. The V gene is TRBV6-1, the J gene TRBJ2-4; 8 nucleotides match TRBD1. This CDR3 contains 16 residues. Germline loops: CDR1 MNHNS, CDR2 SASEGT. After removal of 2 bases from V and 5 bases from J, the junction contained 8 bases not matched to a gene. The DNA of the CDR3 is TGTGCCAGCAGTGAATGGCGGACAGGGTTAGAAAACATTCAGTACTTC. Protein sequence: CASSEWRTGLENIQYF.

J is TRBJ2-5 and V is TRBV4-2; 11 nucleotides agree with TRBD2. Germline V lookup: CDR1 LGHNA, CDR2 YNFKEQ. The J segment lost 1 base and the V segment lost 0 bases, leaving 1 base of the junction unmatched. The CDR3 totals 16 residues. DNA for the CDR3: TGTGCCAGCAGCCAAGATCTAGCGGGGGGCCAAGAGACCCAGTACTTC. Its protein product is CASSQDLAGGQETQYF.

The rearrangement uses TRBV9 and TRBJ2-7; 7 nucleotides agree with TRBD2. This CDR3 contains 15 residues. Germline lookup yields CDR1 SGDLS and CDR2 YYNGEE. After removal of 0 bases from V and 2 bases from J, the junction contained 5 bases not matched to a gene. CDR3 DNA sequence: TGTGCCAGCAGCGTAGACGGGACTACCACCTACGAGCAGTACTTC. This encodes CASSVDGTTTYEQYF. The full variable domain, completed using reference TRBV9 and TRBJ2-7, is DSGVTQTPKHLITATGQRVTLRCSPRSGDLSVYWYQQSLDQGLQFLIQYYNGEERAKGNILERFSAQQFPDLHSELNLSSLELGDSALYFCASSVDGTTTYEQYFGPGTRLTVT.

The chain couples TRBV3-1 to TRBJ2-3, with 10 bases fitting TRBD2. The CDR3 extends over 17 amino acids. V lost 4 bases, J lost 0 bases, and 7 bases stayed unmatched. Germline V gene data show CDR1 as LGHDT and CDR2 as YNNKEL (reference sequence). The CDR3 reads CASSRLAGAASTDTQYF. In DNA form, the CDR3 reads TGTGCCAGCAGCCGCCTAGCGGGGGCAGCGAGCACAGATACGCAGTATTTT.

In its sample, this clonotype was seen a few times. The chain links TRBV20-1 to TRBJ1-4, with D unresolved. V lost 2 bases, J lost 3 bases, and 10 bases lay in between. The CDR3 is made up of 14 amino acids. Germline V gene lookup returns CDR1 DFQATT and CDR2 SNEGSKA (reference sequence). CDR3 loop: CSARMGFSNEKLFF. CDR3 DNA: TGCAGTGCTAGAATGGGGTTCTCTAATGAAAAACTGTTTTTT.

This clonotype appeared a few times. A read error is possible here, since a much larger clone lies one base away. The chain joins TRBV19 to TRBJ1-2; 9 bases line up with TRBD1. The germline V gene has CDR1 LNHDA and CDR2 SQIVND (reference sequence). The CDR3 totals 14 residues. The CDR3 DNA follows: TGTGCCAATAGTTCGGACAGGGGCAACTATGGCTACACCTTC. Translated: CANSSDRGNYGYTF.

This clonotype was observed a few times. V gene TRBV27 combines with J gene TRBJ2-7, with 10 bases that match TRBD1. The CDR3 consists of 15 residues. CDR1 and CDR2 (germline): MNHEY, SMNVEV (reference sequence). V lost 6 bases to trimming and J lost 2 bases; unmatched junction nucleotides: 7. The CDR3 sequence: CASRRGTGDTYEQYF. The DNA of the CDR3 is TGTGCCAGCAGGCGAGGGACAGGGGATACCTACGAGCAGTACTTC.